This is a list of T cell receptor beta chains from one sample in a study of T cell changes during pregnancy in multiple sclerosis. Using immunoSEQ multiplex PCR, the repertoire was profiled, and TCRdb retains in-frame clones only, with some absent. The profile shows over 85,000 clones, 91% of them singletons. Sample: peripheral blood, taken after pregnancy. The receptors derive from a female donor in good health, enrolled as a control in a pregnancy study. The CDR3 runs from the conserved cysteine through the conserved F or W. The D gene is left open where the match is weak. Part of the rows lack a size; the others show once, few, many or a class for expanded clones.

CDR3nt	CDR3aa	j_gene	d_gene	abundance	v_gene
TGCGCCAGCAGCCACCGATCATGGACAGGGACGAGGAACTATGGCTACACCTTC	CASSHRSWTGTRNYGYTF	TRBJ1-2	TRBD1	.	TRBV4-3
TGTGCCAGCAGCCTATATGGACAGGGAAGGGACACCATATATTTT	CASSLYGQGRDTIYF	TRBJ1-3	TRBD1	.	TRBV5-5
TGTGCCAGCAAAACACAGGGTTTTTGGGAGACCCAGTACTTC	CASKTQGFWETQYF	TRBJ2-5	.	.	TRBV6-1
TGTGCCAGCAGCTTAGTAGCAGGGGTCGACGGCTACACCTTC	CASSLVAGVDGYTF	TRBJ1-2	.	.	TRBV11-2
TGTGCCAGCAGCCCTCACCGGACCGGGGAGCTGTTTTTT	CASSPHRTGELFF	TRBJ2-2	.	.	TRBV7-2
TGCAGCGTCGTATACAGGGGAATTGGCGGCTACACCTTC	CSVVYRGIGGYTF	TRBJ1-2	TRBD1	.	TRBV29-1
TGCGCCAGCAGTGGGGGGCGGGGGGGCCAGGACGAGCAGTACTTC	CASSGGRGGQDEQYF	TRBJ2-7	TRBD2	.	TRBV10-2
TGTGCCAGCAGTTATCAGGGGAACACTGAAGCTTTCTTT	CASSYQGNTEAFF	TRBJ1-1	.	few	TRBV6-5
TGTGCCTGTAAGAGGCCAGTGGCAACTGAAGCTTTCTTT	CACKRPVATEAFF	TRBJ1-1	.	.	TRBV30
TGTGCCAGCAGCTTAGAATCAGGGGAAGAGACCCAGTACTTC	CASSLESGEETQYF	TRBJ2-5	.	.	TRBV7-9
TGCGCCAGCAGCCAAGATCAGTGGGAGACCCAGTACTTC	CASSQDQWETQYF	TRBJ2-5	.	once	TRBV4-1
TGTGCCAGCAGCGTAGGGACAGGGGGCAATCAGCCCCAGCATTTT	CASSVGTGGNQPQHF	TRBJ1-5	TRBD1	.	TRBV9
TGTGCCAGCAGCCCGGGACTAGACGGAGATACGCAGTATTTT	CASSPGLDGDTQYF	TRBJ2-3	TRBD2	.	TRBV7-3
TGTGCCAGCATCGACAGGGTAGATGGCTACACCTTC	CASIDRVDGYTF	TRBJ1-2	TRBD1	.	TRBV2
TGTGCCAGCAGCTTAATCCCAGGGGGCAGCACCGGGGAGCTGTTTTTT	CASSLIPGGSTGELFF	TRBJ2-2	TRBD1	.	TRBV7-3
TGTGCCAGCAGCTTCGAGGCGTCGCGTGGCAATCAGCCCCAGCATTTT	CASSFEASRGNQPQHF	TRBJ1-5	.	.	TRBV7-2
TGTGCCAGCAGCCCGGCATACAGGGGCCGAACCAAAAACATTCAGTACTTC	CASSPAYRGRTKNIQYF	TRBJ2-4	TRBD1	.	TRBV14
TGTGCCAGCAGCTTAGGACAGGGCCTCCAAGAGACCCAGTACTTC	CASSLGQGLQETQYF	TRBJ2-5	TRBD1	.	TRBV7-8
TGTGCCAGCAGTTACTCCTTCACAGGGGGCAATCAGCCCCAGCATTTT	CASSYSFTGGNQPQHF	TRBJ1-5	TRBD1	.	TRBV6-6
TGCGCCAGCAGCTTGGATGTGGGCAACTATGGCTACACCTTC	CASSLDVGNYGYTF	TRBJ1-2	.	few	TRBV5-1
TGTGCCAGCAGCGTAAGAAGTACCCGGGACGAGCAGTACTTC	CASSVRSTRDEQYF	TRBJ2-7	.	once	TRBV9
TGTGCCAGCAGTAACGGGGGGTACTACGAGCAGTACTTC	CASSNGGYYEQYF	TRBJ2-7	TRBD2	.	TRBV6-1
TGTGCCAGCAGCAGGCAAACCGGGACTAGCGGGGGGGGAGAGACCCAGTACTTC	CASSRQTGTSGGGETQYF	TRBJ2-5	TRBD2	once	TRBV7-2
TGTGCCAGCTCACCCGGGACAGCCCTCACTGAAGCTTTCTTT	CASSPGTALTEAFF	TRBJ1-1	TRBD1	few	TRBV18
TGTGCCAGCAGCTTAAAACCGAGCGGGGGGGCAGCAGATACGCAGTATTTT	CASSLKPSGGAADTQYF	TRBJ2-3	TRBD2	once	TRBV7-3
TGTGCCAGCAGCCGGGGGGGGACAGCCGCAACCGGGGAGCTGTTTTTT	CASSRGGTAATGELFF	TRBJ2-2	.	.	TRBV7-3
TGTGCCAGCAGTTCGGACGGGGGATATCAGCCCCAGCATTTT	CASSSDGGYQPQHF	TRBJ1-5	.	.	TRBV6-5
TGTGCCAGCAGCGTAACGGCATCAAGACTAGCGGAAAACATTCAGTACTTC	CASSVTASRLAENIQYF	TRBJ2-4	TRBD2	.	TRBV9
TGTGCCAGCAGCTCCTTAGCGAGCTCCTACAATGAGCAGTTCTTC	CASSSLASSYNEQFF	TRBJ2-1	.	.	TRBV9
TGTGCCAGCAGCGTCGGACAGGGGACCGAGCAGTACTTC	CASSVGQGTEQYF	TRBJ2-7	TRBD1	.	TRBV14
TGTGCCAGCAGTCAGGGAAGAGGCAATCAGCCCCAGCATTTT	CASSQGRGNQPQHF	TRBJ1-5	.	once	TRBV6-5
TGTGCCAGCAGCTTGACAGGGGGCTCTGGCTACACCTTC	CASSLTGGSGYTF	TRBJ1-2	TRBD1	.	TRBV5-5
TGTGCCAGCTCACTTCCGGCAGGGAAAACTAATGAAAAACTGTTTTTT	CASSLPAGKTNEKLFF	TRBJ1-4	.	.	TRBV18
TGCGCCAGCAGCCAAGGGACAGGAAGACTCTATGGCTACACCTTC	CASSQGTGRLYGYTF	TRBJ1-2	TRBD1	few	TRBV4-1
TGTGCCAGCTCACCCATCCCAGGACTAGCGGGGAGAGAGACCCAGTACTTC	CASSPIPGLAGRETQYF	TRBJ2-5	TRBD2	.	TRBV18
TGTGCCAGGCAGGAATACACCGGGGAGCTGTTTTTT	CARQEYTGELFF	TRBJ2-2	.	.	TRBV5-8
TGCGCCAGCAGCCCTAATATGAGGGACACCGGGGAGCTGTTTTTT	CASSPNMRDTGELFF	TRBJ2-2	.	.	TRBV5-1
TGTGCCAGCAGTTTACCCCTTTCGGATACGCAGTATTTT	CASSLPLSDTQYF	TRBJ2-3	.	.	TRBV28
TGTGCCAGCAGATCAACCTACGAGCAGTACTTC	CASRSTYEQYF	TRBJ2-7	.	.	TRBV6-6